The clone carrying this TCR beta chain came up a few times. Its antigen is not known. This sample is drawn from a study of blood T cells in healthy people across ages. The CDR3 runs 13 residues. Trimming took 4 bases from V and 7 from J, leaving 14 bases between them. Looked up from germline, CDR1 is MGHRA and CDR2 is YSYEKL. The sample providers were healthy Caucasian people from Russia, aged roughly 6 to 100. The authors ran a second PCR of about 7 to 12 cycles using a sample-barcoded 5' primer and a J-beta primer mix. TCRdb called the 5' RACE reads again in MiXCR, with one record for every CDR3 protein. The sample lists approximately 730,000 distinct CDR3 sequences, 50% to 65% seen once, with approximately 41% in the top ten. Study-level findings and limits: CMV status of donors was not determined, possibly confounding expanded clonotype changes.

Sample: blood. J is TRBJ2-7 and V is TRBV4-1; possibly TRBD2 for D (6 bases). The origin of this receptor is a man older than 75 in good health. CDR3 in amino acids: CASSLIRGNEQYF. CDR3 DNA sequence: TGCGCCAGCAGCCTTATTCGGGGGAATGAGCAGTACTTC.